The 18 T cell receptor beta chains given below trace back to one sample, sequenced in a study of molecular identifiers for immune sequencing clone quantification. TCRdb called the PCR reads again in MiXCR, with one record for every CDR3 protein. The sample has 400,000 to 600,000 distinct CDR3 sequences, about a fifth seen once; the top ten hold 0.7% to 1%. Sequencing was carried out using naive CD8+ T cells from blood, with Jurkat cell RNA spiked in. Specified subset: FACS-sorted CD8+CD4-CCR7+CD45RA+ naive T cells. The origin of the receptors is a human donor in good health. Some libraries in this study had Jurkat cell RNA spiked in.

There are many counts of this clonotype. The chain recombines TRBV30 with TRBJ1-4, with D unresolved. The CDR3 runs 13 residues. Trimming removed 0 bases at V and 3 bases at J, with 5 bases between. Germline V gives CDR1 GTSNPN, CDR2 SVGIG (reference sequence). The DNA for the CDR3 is TGTGCCTGGAGTGTACTAGCTAATGAAAAACTGTTTTTT. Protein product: CAWSVLANEKLFF.

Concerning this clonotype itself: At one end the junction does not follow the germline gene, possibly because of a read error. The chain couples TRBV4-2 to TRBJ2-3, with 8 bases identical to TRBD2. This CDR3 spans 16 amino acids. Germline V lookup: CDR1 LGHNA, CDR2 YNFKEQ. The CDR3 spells CASSQFSGAGVWAQCF. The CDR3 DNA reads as TGTGCCAGCAGCCAATTTAGCGGGGCGGGGGTTTGGGCGCAGTGTTTT.

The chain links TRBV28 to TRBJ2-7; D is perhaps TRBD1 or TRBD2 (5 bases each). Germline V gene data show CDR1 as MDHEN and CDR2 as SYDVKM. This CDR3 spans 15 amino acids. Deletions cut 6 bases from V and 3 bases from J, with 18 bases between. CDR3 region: CASRSPRDLNYEQYF. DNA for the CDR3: TGTGCCAGCAGATCCCCCAGGGACCTAAACTACGAGCAGTACTTC.

CDR3 region: CSARSSGVVSYEQYF. CDR3 coding DNA: TGCAGTGCTAGGTCTAGCGGGGTTGTCTCCTACGAGCAGTACTTC. V usage is TRBV20-1 and J usage is TRBJ2-7; TRBD2 matches 9 bases. Germline V gene data show CDR1 as DFQATT and CDR2 as SNEGSKA (reference sequence). CDR3 length: 15 amino acids. V gave up 3 bases and J gave up 0 bases; unmatched junction bases: 6.

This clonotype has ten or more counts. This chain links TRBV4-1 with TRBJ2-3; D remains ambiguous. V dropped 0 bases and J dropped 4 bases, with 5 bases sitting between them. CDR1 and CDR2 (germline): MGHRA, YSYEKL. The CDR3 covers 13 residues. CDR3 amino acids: CASSQDSADTQYF. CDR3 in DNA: TGCGCCAGCAGCCAAGATTCCGCAGATACGCAGTATTTT.

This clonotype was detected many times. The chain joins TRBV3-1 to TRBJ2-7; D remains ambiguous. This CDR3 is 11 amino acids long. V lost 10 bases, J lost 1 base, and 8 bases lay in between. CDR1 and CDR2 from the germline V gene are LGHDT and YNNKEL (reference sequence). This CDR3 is CATPASYEQYF. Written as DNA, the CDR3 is TGTGCCACCCCCGCATCCTACGAGCAGTACTTC.

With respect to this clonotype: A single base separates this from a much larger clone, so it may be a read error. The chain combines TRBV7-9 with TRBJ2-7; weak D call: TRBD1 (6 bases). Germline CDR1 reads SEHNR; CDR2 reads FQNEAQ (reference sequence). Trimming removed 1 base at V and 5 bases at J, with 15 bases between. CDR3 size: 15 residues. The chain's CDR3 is CASSLGSGAIHEQYF. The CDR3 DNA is TGTGCCAGCAGCTTAGGTTCAGGGGCCATCCACGAGCAGTACTTC.

CDR3 nucleotide sequence: TGTGCCAGCAGCCCCGCTTCAATAGCGGGAGGCCCCGGGGAGCTGTTTTTT. This encodes CASSPASIAGGPGELFF. This chain joins TRBV3-1 and TRBJ2-2; 10 bases align to TRBD2. CDR1 is LGHDT and CDR2 is YNNKEL in the germline V gene (reference sequence). The CDR3 runs 17 residues. The junction had 11 bases not matched to a gene; V was cut back by 4 bases and J by 6 bases.

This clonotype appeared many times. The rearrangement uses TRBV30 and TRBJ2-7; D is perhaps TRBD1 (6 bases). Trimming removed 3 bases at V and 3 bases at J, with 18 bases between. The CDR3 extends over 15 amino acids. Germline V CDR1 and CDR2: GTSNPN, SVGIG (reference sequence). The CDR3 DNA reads TGTGCCTGGAGCTCGGGGCAGGGGTTCATCTACGAGCAGTACTTC. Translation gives CAWSSGQGFIYEQYF. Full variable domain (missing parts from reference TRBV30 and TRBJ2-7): SQTIHQWPATLVQPVGSPLSLECTVEGTSNPNLYWYRQAAGRGLQLLFYSVGIGQISSEVPQNLSASRPQDRQFILSSKKLLLSDSGFYLCAWSSGQGFIYEQYFGPGTRLTVT.

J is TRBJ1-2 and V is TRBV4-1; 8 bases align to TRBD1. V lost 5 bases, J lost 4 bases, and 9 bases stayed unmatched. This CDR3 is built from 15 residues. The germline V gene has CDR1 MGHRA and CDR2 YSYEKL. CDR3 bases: TGCGCCAGCAGCTTAACAACAGGGGGAGGCTATGGCTACACCTTC. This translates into CASSLTTGGGYGYTF.

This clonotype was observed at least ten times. As DNA, the CDR3 is TGTGCCAGCAGCTTTGGCGGGTCCAAAAACATTCAGTACTTC. Its protein is CASSFGGSKNIQYF. The V gene is TRBV5-6, the J gene TRBJ2-4; D is possibly TRBD2 (5 bases). Trimming stripped 2 bases from V and 2 bases from J, with 8 bases between. Germline CDR1 and CDR2: SGHDT and YYEEEE. The CDR3 covers 14 residues.

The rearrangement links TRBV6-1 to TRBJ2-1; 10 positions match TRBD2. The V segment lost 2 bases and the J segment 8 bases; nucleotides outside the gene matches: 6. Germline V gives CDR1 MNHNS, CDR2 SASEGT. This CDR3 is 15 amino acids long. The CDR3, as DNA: TGTGCCAGCAGTGAAAAGCGGGAGGGCCTGGATGAGCAGTTCTTC. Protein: CASSEKREGLDEQFF.

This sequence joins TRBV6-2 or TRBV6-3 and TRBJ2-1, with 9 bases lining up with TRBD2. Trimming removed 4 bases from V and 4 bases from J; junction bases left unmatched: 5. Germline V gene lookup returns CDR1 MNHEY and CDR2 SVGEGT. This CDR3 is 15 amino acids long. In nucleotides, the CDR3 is TGTGCCAGCAGTTCGAGCGGGGGGCTATACAATGAGCAGTTCTTC. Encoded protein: CASSSSGGLYNEQFF.

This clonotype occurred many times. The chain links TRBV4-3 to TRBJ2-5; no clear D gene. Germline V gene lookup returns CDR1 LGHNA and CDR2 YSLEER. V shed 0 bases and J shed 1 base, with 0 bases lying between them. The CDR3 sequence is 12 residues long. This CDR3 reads CASSQDQETQYF. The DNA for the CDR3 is TGCGCCAGCAGCCAAGACCAAGAGACCCAGTACTTC.

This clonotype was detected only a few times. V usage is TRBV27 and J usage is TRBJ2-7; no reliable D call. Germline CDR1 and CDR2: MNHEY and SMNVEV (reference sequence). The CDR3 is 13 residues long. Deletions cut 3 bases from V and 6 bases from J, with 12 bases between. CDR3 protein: CASSLWGAGEQYF. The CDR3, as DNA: TGTGCCAGCAGTTTGTGGGGTGCTGGCGAGCAGTACTTC.

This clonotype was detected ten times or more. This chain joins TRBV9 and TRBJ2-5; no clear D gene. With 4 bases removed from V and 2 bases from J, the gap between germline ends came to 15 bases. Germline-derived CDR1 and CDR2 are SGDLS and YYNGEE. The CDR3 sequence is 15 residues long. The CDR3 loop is CASSLMGGKQETQYF. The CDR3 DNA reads TGTGCCAGCAGCCTAATGGGCGGTAAACAAGAGACCCAGTACTTC.

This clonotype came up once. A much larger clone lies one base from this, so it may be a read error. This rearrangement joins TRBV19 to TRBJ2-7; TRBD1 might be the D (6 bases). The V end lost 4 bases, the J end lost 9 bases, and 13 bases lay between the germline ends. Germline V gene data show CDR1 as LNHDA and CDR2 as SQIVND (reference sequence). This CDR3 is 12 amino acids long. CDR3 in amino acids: CASSTGTTRQYF. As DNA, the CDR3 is TGTGCCAGTAGTACAGGGACAACTAGGCAGTACTTC. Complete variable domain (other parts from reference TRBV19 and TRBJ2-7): DGGITQSPKYLFRKEGQNVTLSCEQNLNHDAMYWYRQDPGQGLRLIYYSQIVNDFQKGDIAEGYSVSREKKESFPLTVTSAQKNPTAFYLCASSTGTTRQYFGPGTRLTVT.

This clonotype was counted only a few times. CDR3 nucleotide sequence: TGTGCCAGCAGTGAAATCGTCGAGAACACTGAAGCTTTCTTT. This gives the protein CASSEIVENTEAFF. This chain joins TRBV2 and TRBJ1-1; D remains ambiguous. This CDR3 has 14 residues. Germline loops: CDR1 SNHLY, CDR2 FYNNEI. Between the trimmed V and J ends, which lost 2 bases and 1 base, there was a span of 8 bases.